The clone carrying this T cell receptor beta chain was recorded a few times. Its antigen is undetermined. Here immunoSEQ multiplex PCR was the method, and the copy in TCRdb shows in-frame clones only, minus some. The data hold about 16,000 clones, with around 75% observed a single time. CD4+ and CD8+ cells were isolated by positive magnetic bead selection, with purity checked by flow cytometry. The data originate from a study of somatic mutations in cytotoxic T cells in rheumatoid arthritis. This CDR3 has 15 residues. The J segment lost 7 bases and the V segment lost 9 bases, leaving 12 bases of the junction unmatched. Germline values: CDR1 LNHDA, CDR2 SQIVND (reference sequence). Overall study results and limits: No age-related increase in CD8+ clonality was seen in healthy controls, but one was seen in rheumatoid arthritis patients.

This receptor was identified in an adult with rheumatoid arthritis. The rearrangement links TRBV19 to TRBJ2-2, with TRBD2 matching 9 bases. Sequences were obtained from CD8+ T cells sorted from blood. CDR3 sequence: CASRTTSGGFGELFF. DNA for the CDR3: TGTGCCAGCAGGACGACAAGCGGGGGGTTCGGGGAGCTGTTTTTT.